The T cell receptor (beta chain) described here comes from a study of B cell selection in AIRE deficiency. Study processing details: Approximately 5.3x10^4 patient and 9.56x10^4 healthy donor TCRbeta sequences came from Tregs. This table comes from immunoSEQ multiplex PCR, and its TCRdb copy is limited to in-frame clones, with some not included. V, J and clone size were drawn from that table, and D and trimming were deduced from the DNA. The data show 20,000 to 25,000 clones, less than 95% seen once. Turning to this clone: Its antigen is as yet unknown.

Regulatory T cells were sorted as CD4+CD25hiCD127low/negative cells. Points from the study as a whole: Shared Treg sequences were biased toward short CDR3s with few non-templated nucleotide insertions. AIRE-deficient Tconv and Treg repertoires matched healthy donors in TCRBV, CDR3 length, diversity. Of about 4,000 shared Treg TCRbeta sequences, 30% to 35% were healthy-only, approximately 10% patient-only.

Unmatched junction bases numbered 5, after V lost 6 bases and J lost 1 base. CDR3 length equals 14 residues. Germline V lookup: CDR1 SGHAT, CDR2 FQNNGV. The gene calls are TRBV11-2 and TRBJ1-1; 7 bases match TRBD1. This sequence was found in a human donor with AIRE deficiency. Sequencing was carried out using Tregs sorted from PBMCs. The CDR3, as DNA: TGTGCCAGCAGGCTAGGGACAGCGAACACTGAAGCTTTCTTT. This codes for CASRLGTANTEAFF. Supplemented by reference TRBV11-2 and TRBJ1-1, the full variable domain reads EAGVAQSPRYKIIEKRQSVAFWCNPISGHATLYWYQQILGQGPKLLIQFQNNGVVDDSQLPKDRFSAERLKGVDSTLKIQPAKLEDSAVYLCASRLGTANTEAFFGQGTRLTVV.